These 18 T cell receptor beta chains were all obtained from the same sample, sequenced in a study of a mutant IDH1 vaccine in newly diagnosed glioma. Time point indicated: week 35, safety follow-up. A 20-mer mutant IDH1 peptide at 300 ug was injected subcutaneously with topical imiquimod. The repertoire was sequenced with immunoSEQ multiplex PCR; TCRdb's copy has only in-frame clones and lacks some. Of 45,000 to 50,000 clones in the sample, 88% were seen once. No antigens are known for them. The starting material was PBMCs, obtained from a glioma patient whose treatment included an IDH1 peptide vaccine. These receptors originate from a middle-aged woman with glioma.

This clone was seen a single time. The genes are TRBV4-1 and TRBJ1-6; TRBD1 matches at 7 bases. Germline CDR1 is MGHRA and CDR2 is YSYEKL. This CDR3 is 15 amino acids long. The junction had 5 bases not matched to a gene; V was cut back by 1 base and J by 8 bases. CDR3 region: CASSQGVQGDSPLHF. The CDR3 bases are TGCGCCAGCAGCCAAGGGGTTCAGGGGGATTCACCCCTCCACTTT.

The chain combines TRBV11-2 with TRBJ2-5, with TRBD1 matching 7 bases. Germline lookup yields CDR1 SGHAT and CDR2 FQNNGV. The CDR3 spans 16 residues. V gave up 5 bases and J gave up 5 bases; unmatched junction bases: 14. CDR3 in amino acids: CASSTPGQLTKETQYF. The DNA for the CDR3 is TGTGCCAGCAGCACCCCGGGACAGTTAACAAAGGAGACCCAGTACTTC.

The rearrangement uses TRBV5-4 and TRBJ2-1; 8 bases fit TRBD2. This CDR3 spans 16 amino acids. The germline CDR1 and CDR2 sequences are SGHNT and YYREEE (reference sequence). V shed 4 bases, J shed 2 bases, and the junction held 8 bases outside the gene matches. CDR3 bases: TGTGCCAGCAGCCCTCAAGGGGGACTAGCCTACAATGAGCAGTTCTTC. Translation: CASSPQGGLAYNEQFF.

The chain's CDR3 is CASSSVGNTEAFF. In DNA, the CDR3 is TGTGCCAGCAGCTCAGTAGGGAACACTGAAGCTTTCTTT. The chain has TRBV5-8 and TRBJ1-1; D is ambiguous. V was trimmed by 3 bases and J by 1 base, leaving 7 bases between them. Looked up from germline, CDR1 is SGHTS and CDR2 is YDEGEE. CDR3 size: 13 residues. Based on the CDR3 plus reference TRBV5-8 and TRBJ1-1, the full variable domain is EAGVTQSPTHLIKTRGQQATLRCSPISGHTSVYWYQQALGLGLQFLLWYDEGEERNRGNFPPRFSGRQFPNYSSELNVNALELEDSALYLCASSSVGNTEAFFGQGTRLTVV.

The chain recombines TRBV5-4 with TRBJ2-7, with 13 bases aligning to TRBD2. Germline V CDR1 and CDR2: SGHNT, YYREEE (reference sequence). With V trimmed by 4 bases and J by 3 bases, 7 bases remained unmatched. The CDR3 runs 16 residues. The CDR3 reads CASSLPGTSGIYEQYF. The CDR3 coding sequence is TGTGCCAGCAGCCTGCCCGGGACTAGCGGGATCTACGAGCAGTACTTC.

V usage is TRBV11-2 and J usage is TRBJ1-5, with D uncertain. V was shortened by 2 bases and J by 2 bases, with 7 bases between the two germline ends. The CDR3 covers 14 residues. In germline, CDR1 is SGHAT, CDR2 FQNNGV. CDR3 in amino acids: CASSLSGGNQPQHF. The CDR3 DNA is TGTGCCAGCAGCTTATCCGGGGGCAATCAGCCCCAGCATTTT. Together with reference TRBV11-2 and TRBJ1-5, the CDR3 gives the full variable domain: EAGVAQSPRYKIIEKRQSVAFWCNPISGHATLYWYQQILGQGPKLLIQFQNNGVVDDSQLPKDRFSAERLKGVDSTLKIQPAKLEDSAVYLCASSLSGGNQPQHFGDGTRLSIL.

For the CDR3, the DNA is TGTGCCACCAGCAAGTACGGGGCCAACTATGGCTACACCTTC. This sequence encodes CATSKYGANYGYTF. The chain uses TRBV15 and TRBJ1-2; D may be TRBD1 (5 bases). Germline values: CDR1 LNHNV, CDR2 YYDKDF (reference sequence). CDR3 length equals 14 residues. V was trimmed by 4 bases and J by 2 bases, leaving 11 bases between them.

The chain couples TRBV7-9 to TRBJ1-2; D is unclear. The germline V gene has CDR1 SEHNR and CDR2 FQNEAQ (reference sequence). V lost 5 bases and J lost 2, with 12 bases in between. The CDR3 has 14 amino acids. In nucleotides, the CDR3 is TGTGCCAGCAGCCCCTCGCCCGTAAACTATGGCTACACCTTC. It is translated as CASSPSPVNYGYTF.

This chain uses TRBV4-1 with TRBJ2-5; no firm D call. The V end lost 2 bases, the J end lost 4 bases, and 8 bases lay between the germline ends. Germline V lookup: CDR1 MGHRA, CDR2 YSYEKL. This CDR3 is 13 amino acids long. The DNA of the CDR3 is TGCGCCAGCAGCCAATGGAAGGGAGAGACCCAGTACTTC. Translated, it gives CASSQWKGETQYF.

This clone appeared a few times. The chain recombines TRBV9 with TRBJ1-1, with D unclear. V lost 0 bases and J lost 1, with 4 bases in between. The CDR3 contains 13 residues. In germline, CDR1 is SGDLS, CDR2 YYNGEE. DNA of the CDR3: TGTGCCAGCAGCGTAGAGGGGAACACTGAAGCTTTCTTT. This translates into CASSVEGNTEAFF.

This chain connects TRBV7-9 to TRBJ1-1; D not resolved. Germline V gene sequence: CDR1 SEHNR, CDR2 FQNEAQ (reference sequence). V gave up 1 base and J gave up 2 bases, with 11 bases separating them. The CDR3 has 15 residues. The CDR3 DNA reads TGTGCCAGCAGCTTAGGTAGTGGAGTAAACACTGAAGCTTTCTTT. Translated: CASSLGSGVNTEAFF. Full variable domain (remainder filled in from reference TRBV7-9 and TRBJ1-1): DTGVSQNPRHKITKRGQNVTFRCDPISEHNRLYWYRQTLGQGPEFLTYFQNEAQLEKSRLLSDRFSAERPKGSFSTLEIQRTEQGDSAMYLCASSLGSGVNTEAFFGQGTRLTVV.

The chain has TRBV7-2 and TRBJ2-5; 12 bases agree with TRBD2. CDR1 and CDR2 from the germline V gene are SGHTA and FQGNSA. The length of the CDR3 is 17 residues. V shed 1 base and J 5 bases; nucleotides not matched to a gene: 8. CDR3 sequence reads: CASSLDYATSGSETQYF. CDR3 sequence (DNA): TGTGCCAGCAGCTTAGACTACGCGACTAGCGGGAGTGAGACCCAGTACTTC.

This sequence joins TRBV6-1 and TRBJ2-2; a weak D match, TRBD2 (6 bases). Looked up from germline, CDR1 is MNHNS and CDR2 is SASEGT. With 4 bases removed from V and 6 bases from J, the gap between germline ends came to 15 bases. This CDR3 contains 15 residues. CDR3 in amino acids: CASSADGGDPGELFF. The CDR3 nucleotides read TGTGCCAGCAGTGCAGACGGAGGGGACCCCGGGGAGCTGTTTTTT.

The V and J genes are TRBV5-5 and TRBJ2-7; D remains unclear. This CDR3 spans 13 amino acids. V was shortened by 1 base and J by 3 bases, with 8 bases between the two germline ends. Germline CDR1 SGHKS, CDR2 YYEKEE (reference sequence). The CDR3 DNA follows: TGTGCCAGCAGCTTGTCTAGGTTCTACGAGCAGTACTTC. Encoded protein: CASSLSRFYEQYF.

The chain employs TRBV7-8 and TRBJ2-4; the D is unclear. The CDR3 loop spans 16 amino acids. CDR1 and CDR2 from the germline V gene are SGHVS and FQNEAQ. Between the trimmed V and J ends, which lost 0 bases and 6 bases, there was a span of 15 bases. This CDR3 is CASSLAPGREGNIQYF. Written as DNA, the CDR3 is TGTGCCAGCAGCTTAGCCCCAGGAAGGGAAGGAAACATTCAGTACTTC.

This chain connects TRBV2 to TRBJ1-2, with D perhaps matching TRBD1 (6 bases). Germline lookup yields CDR1 SNHLY and CDR2 FYNNEI. Trimming shortened V by 9 bases and J by 4 bases, and 15 bases separated the two germline ends. The CDR3 runs to 13 residues. CDR3 DNA sequence: TGTGCCAGTCGTGGGGGGGCTCCCTATGGCTACACCTTC. Amino acid sequence: CASRGGAPYGYTF.

This chain connects TRBV21-1 to TRBJ2-7. TRBV21-1 is an annotated pseudogene. This CDR3 has 15 residues. CDR3 in DNA: TGTGCCAGCAAGCAGTACTTGCCCCTTTCCTACGAGCAGTACTTC. Its translation: CASKQYLPLSYEQYF.

V usage is TRBV7-8 and J usage is TRBJ2-5, with TRBD1 as a possible D gene (5 bases). Looked up from germline, CDR1 is SGHVS and CDR2 is FQNEAQ. The CDR3 has 12 residues. V was shortened by 3 bases and J by 7 bases, with 9 bases between the two germline ends. CDR3 protein: CASSFPRATQYF. The CDR3 region has the DNA TGTGCCAGCAGCTTTCCCAGGGCGACCCAGTACTTC. The entire variable domain, with the rest obtained from reference TRBV7-8 and TRBJ2-5, is as follows: GAGVSQSPRYKVAKRGQDVALRCDPISGHVSLFWYQQALGQGPEFLTYFQNEAQLDKSGLPSDRFFAERPEGSVSTLKIQRTQQEDSAVYLCASSFPRATQYFGPGTRLLVL.